The clone carrying this T cell receptor beta chain was seen a handful of times. Its antigen is currently unknown. CDR1 is DFQATT, CDR2 SNEGSKA, per germline (reference sequence). The CDR3 loop spans 12 amino acids. Trimming shortened V by 3 bases and J by 0 bases, and 5 bases separated the two germline ends. One entry per CDR3 protein, called by TCRdb with MiXCR from the 5' RACE reads. In the table there are fewer than 900,000 distinct CDR3 sequences, about 20% of which are singletons. This record belongs to a study of identical twins. Study-level points and caveats: Excess twin sharing in beta out-of-frame sequences was weaker. Beta clonotypes that were abundant in cord blood contained fewer insertions, a pattern absent from memory repertoires.

In addition, the sample was reused for a study of T cells expressing NK-cell markers. That work adds: Restriction of sorting to alpha-beta TCR T cells was accomplished in several experiments using an anti-gamma-delta TCR antibody. Dominant NKG2C+ clonotypes in a handful of donors made up roughly 1.0-7.0% of CD8+ T cells.

The sequence derives from a woman aged 18-30 years in good health. The specimen sequenced was PBMCs. The J gene is TRBJ1-1, the V gene TRBV20-1; D is ambiguous. The CDR3 is CSARVVNTEAFF. Written as DNA, the CDR3 is TGCAGTGCTAGGGTCGTGAACACTGAAGCTTTCTTT.